This T cell receptor (beta chain) was captured by sequencing in a study of cytomegalovirus exposure and HLA in healthy donors. General study points: Later analysis associated a missense DCLRE1C variant with TCR beta V- and J-gene trimming. Fewer N-insertions than the approximately 700-donor mean were reportedly shown by an Asian-associated ancestry cluster in a later analysis.

This clone was found a few times. Its target is unknown. 13 Jbeta primers and 60 Vbeta primers were used for the PCR. Sequencing used immunoSEQ multiplex PCR; TCRdb keeps in-frame clones, though not all of them. This sample has more than 110,000 clones, with around four fifths found just once. The CDR3 spans 13 residues. The trim removed 6 bases at V and 5 bases at J, leaving 5 bases unmatched. Germline CDR1 is MNHNS and CDR2 is SASEGT. Material: PBMCs. This TCR came from a male donor in good health and CMV-seropositive. V usage is TRBV6-1 and J usage is TRBJ2-3, with 7 nucleotides matching TRBD2. CDR3 sequence (DNA): TGTGCCAGCAGGGGTAGGGAGGGAGATACGCAGTATTTT. Translated: CASRGREGDTQYF.